The 14 T cell receptor beta chains below all came from one sample that was sequenced in a study of T cell responses to AZD1222 COVID-19 vaccine. Clones were read by immunoSEQ multiplex PCR, and TCRdb kept only the in-frame ones, dropping some. The data contain around 92,000 clones, roughly 93% of them singletons. Source: peripheral blood, taken on day 0 of AZD1222 vaccination. These receptors were obtained from an adult in good health.

This chain connects TRBV6-5 to TRBJ2-1, with unresolved D. The germline V gene has CDR1 MNHEY and CDR2 SVGAGI. Between the trimmed V and J ends, which lost 6 bases and 3 bases, there was a span of 9 bases. This CDR3 spans 13 amino acids. In DNA, the CDR3 is TGTGCCAGCAGCCCCGCAAGCTACAATGAGCAGTTCTTC. Protein product: CASSPASYNEQFF.

The J gene is TRBJ2-3, the V gene TRBV18; 8 positions agree with TRBD1. CDR1 and CDR2 from the germline V gene are KGHSH and LQKENI. V dropped 3 bases and J dropped 2; count of bases not matched to a gene: 7. CDR3 size: 16 residues. This CDR3 is CASSPQDRGYTDTQYF. DNA of the CDR3: TGTGCCAGCTCACCCCAAGACAGGGGTTACACAGATACGCAGTATTTT. The full variable domain, with the rest looked up from reference TRBV18 and TRBJ2-3, is NAGVMQNPRHLVRRRGQEARLRCSPMKGHSHVYWYRQLPEEGLKFMVYLQKENIIDESGMPKERFSAEFPKEGPSILRIQQVVRGDSAAYFCASSPQDRGYTDTQYFGPGTRLTVL.

This chain links TRBV9 with TRBJ1-1, with unresolved D. The CDR3 has 16 amino acids. CDR1 and CDR2 from the germline V gene are SGDLS and YYNGEE. Trimming shortened V by 0 bases and J by 7 bases, and 19 bases separated the two germline ends. CDR3 amino acids: CASSVVSPPNWGEAFF. Written as DNA, the CDR3 is TGTGCCAGCAGCGTAGTCAGCCCTCCCAATTGGGGTGAAGCTTTCTTT.

The rearrangement links TRBV6-1 to TRBJ1-2; D gene unclear. The CDR3 contains 12 residues. V dropped 3 bases and J dropped 5 bases, with 7 bases sitting between them. Germline loops: CDR1 MNHNS, CDR2 SASEGT. CDR3 protein: CASSEIGYGYTF. Written as DNA, the CDR3 is TGTGCCAGCAGTGAGATAGGTTATGGCTACACCTTC.

In DNA, the CDR3 is TGTGCCAGCAGCCAGAACTCGGGTCTGGATGGCTACACCTTC. It codes for CASSQNSGLDGYTF. This chain links TRBV7-9 with TRBJ1-2; D gene uncertain. Trimming pared 5 bases from V and 6 bases from J, leaving 16 bases between. Germline CDR1 SEHNR, CDR2 FQNEAQ (reference sequence). The CDR3 is 14 amino acids.

The chain recombines TRBV6-5 with TRBJ2-1; possibly TRBD1 or TRBD2 for D (5 bases each). V lost 7 bases, J lost 12 bases, and 19 bases lay in between. Germline V gives CDR1 MNHEY, CDR2 SVGAGI. The CDR3 runs 13 residues. In DNA form, the CDR3 reads TGTGCCAGCAAAGGGACGGCCTCATACGCGCAGTTCTTC. Its protein is CASKGTASYAQFF.

The chain carries TRBV27 and TRBJ1-6; TRBD1 might be the D (6 bases). CDR1 MNHEY and CDR2 SMNVEV come from the germline V gene (reference sequence). Trimming removed 6 bases from V and 6 bases from J, with 12 bases in between. The CDR3 consists of 14 residues. The DNA of the CDR3 is TGTGCCAGCAGGATGGGACAAACTAATTCACCCCTCCACTTT. This gives the protein CASRMGQTNSPLHF.

This clone was seen once. The chain is built from TRBV10-3 and TRBJ1-2; no firm D call. The germline gives CDR1 ENHRY, CDR2 SYGVKD. CDR3 size: 14 residues. Trimming left V 10 bases short and J 2 bases short, with 17 bases between. Here the CDR3 reads CATPLKGSNYGYTF. The CDR3 region has the DNA TGTGCCACCCCGTTGAAGGGATCCAACTATGGCTACACCTTC.

V gene TRBV28 combines with J gene TRBJ1-2; D might be TRBD1 (5 bases). V lost 3 bases and J lost 0, with 14 bases in between. CDR3 length: 16 amino acids. CDR1 is MDHEN, CDR2 SYDVKM, per germline. The CDR3 loop is CASSFGGGLTNYGYTF. Written as DNA, the CDR3 is TGTGCCAGCAGTTTTGGGGGGGGATTGACTAACTATGGCTACACCTTC.

V usage is TRBV6-6 and J usage is TRBJ1-2; possible D gene TRBD1, 6 bases. Germline loops: CDR1 MNHNY, CDR2 SVGAGI (reference sequence). V lost 6 bases, J lost 8 bases, and 16 bases lay in between. CDR3 length equals 13 residues. CDR3 loop: CASSPDRLGGYTF. The CDR3 DNA is TGTGCCAGCAGCCCCGACAGGTTGGGAGGCTACACCTTC.

The V gene is TRBV18, the J gene TRBJ1-5; 9 nucleotides line up with TRBD1. The V segment lost 2 bases and the J segment 3 bases; nucleotides outside the gene matches: 2. Germline-derived CDR1 and CDR2 are KGHSH and LQKENI. The CDR3 runs to 15 residues. CDR3 loop: CASSPNRGPNQPQHF. In nucleotides, the CDR3 is TGTGCCAGCTCACCAAACAGGGGGCCCAATCAGCCCCAGCATTTT.

The rearrangement links TRBV29-1 to TRBJ2-3, with 7 bases aligning to TRBD2. This CDR3 has 15 amino acids. V trimming: 6 bases; J trimming: 1 base; junction bases outside the gene matches: 10. Germline CDR1 SQVTM, CDR2 ANQGSEA. For the CDR3, the DNA is TGCAGCGTCTCCCAGGTGGGGGGGGGCACAGATACGCAGTATTTT. This sequence encodes CSVSQVGGGTDTQYF.

The rearrangement links TRBV19 to TRBJ2-2; 9 bases are a match to TRBD1. V was pared by 5 bases and J by 4 bases, with 8 bases of the junction left unmatched. Germline V CDR1 and CDR2: LNHDA, SQIVND (reference sequence). The CDR3 is 16 residues long. In DNA form, the CDR3 reads TGTGCCAGTAGTTCCAGACAGGGGGTTGGCACCGGGGAGCTGTTTTTT. Translated: CASSSRQGVGTGELFF.

The chain links TRBV7-6 to TRBJ1-3; D is uncertain. Germline CDR1 and CDR2: SGHVS and FNYEAQ. CDR3 length equals 14 residues. The V end was cut by 0 bases, the J end by 1 base, with 4 bases between. CDR3 amino acids: CASSLAGSGNTIYF. The CDR3 coding sequence is TGTGCCAGCAGCTTAGCTGGGTCTGGAAACACCATATATTTT.